This TCR beta chain was sequenced during a study of shared clonotypes between healthy human individuals. Overall study: Per donor, CD8 memory used one plate, CD8 naive used two, CD4 memory used three and CD4 naive used three.

The protocol was immunoSEQ multiplex PCR, while the TCRdb copy is restricted to in-frame clones and leaves out a portion. Seen here are fewer than 850,000 clones, roughly 91% observed once, and the top ten hold around a third. This clone was detected only a few times. Its specificity is unknown. Study conclusions and caveats: In having few donors, the study represented limited genetic and exposure-history diversity.

The CDR3 runs to 14 residues. Per the germline V gene, CDR1 is MNHNS and CDR2 is SASEGT. The V gene lost 11 bases and the J gene lost 1 base, with 18 bases spanning the gap. The source of this sequence is a man younger than 30 in good health. Some clones in this sample may be carry-over from other donors' samples. Sequencing was done on a sample of memory CD8+ T cells from PBMCs. The subset is: CD45RO+ cells pooled with CCR7-negative TemRA cells. The chain combines TRBV6-1 with TRBJ2-7; D possibly uses TRBD1 or TRBD2 (5 bases each). Written as DNA, the CDR3 is TGTGCCTGTACAAGCCGGGACGGGTCCTACGAGCAGTACTTC. Amino acid sequence: CACTSRDGSYEQYF.